This TCR beta chain was retrieved from a study of cytomegalovirus exposure and HLA in healthy donors listed by TCRdb under 2017. Describing the broader study: An earlier analysis of roughly 610 of the donors reported over 250 Gb of sequence data and 90 million to 120 million unique TCR beta sequences obtained from about 180 million T cells. High-throughput TCR immunosequencing, statistical association of individual TCRs with disease status, and machine learning were combined to predict cytomegalovirus infection status. The aim of the study was to test whether cataloging public T cell receptors could identify signatures of past pathogen exposure. In an earlier analysis of roughly 580 of the donors, high-throughput TCR beta sequencing was used to judge whether each TCR beta V gene segment behaved as functional or pseudogenic. A later genetic analysis used genome-wide SNP genotypes for about 60% of the roughly 700 donors, treating that subset as a discovery cohort. Class I and class II HLA loci were covered by the typing at four-digit resolution. Donor age, sex, ethnicity and CMV serostatus were compiled alongside the repertoire data. The number of typed donors differed by locus: about 620-630 for A, B, C, DRB1 and DQB1; some 500 for DQA1; some 590 for DPA1; and about 450 for DPB1. Of the approximately 370 genotyped donors, approximately 81% were placed in the genetic ancestry cluster associated with self-reported Caucasian donors. Across 398 genotyped donors of the cohort, an average of about 240,000 unique TCR beta nucleotide sequences per donor were sequenced, and around 20% of those sequences were non-productive. The study used immunosequencing to profile the T cell repertoires of approximately 690 subjects and linked those repertoires to cytomegalovirus serostatus. Roughly 300 gigabases of sequencing data and roughly 90 million unique TCR sequences were included in an early release covering about 600 HLA-typed donors. Rather than using new phenotypic data, the later analysis identified candidate immune exposures from TCR beta sequences and from how often those sequences occurred across donors. To study patterns of TCR occurrence, a later analysis re-analyzed previously published TCR beta repertoires from 600 to 750 donors and added high-resolution HLA genotyping. In addition to the first cohort of approximately 650 subjects, a separate validation cohort of 100 to 150 different subjects was used. Four or five DR-DQ haplotypes were handled as single units for association and clustering, since linkage in the cohort was strong. All discovery cohort repertoires had been generated using a single sequencing platform.

The cohort comprised 670 or so healthy bone marrow donors. At the time of sampling, every cohort member was nominally healthy, though immune exposures that went unrecorded were likely present. The donor was CMV seronegative and was included in the group of 352 seronegative cohort members. Every donor gave a peripheral blood sample, and the peripheral blood mononuclear cells from that sample were used for TCR beta sequencing. Genomic DNA extraction from the blood cell samples was performed with the Qiagen DNeasy Blood Extraction Kit. Concerning this clone itself: There is no known antigen for this receptor. Within one base of it there is no much larger clone, and no base qualities were kept.

The research as a whole found: A total of fewer than 200 TCR beta chains were listed by the study as associated with cytomegalovirus. When HLA alleles, especially DR and DQ, strongly co-occurred, attributing TCR associations to individual alleles was difficult. Broadly in line with IMGT annotations, most TCR beta V segments showed up in productive rearrangements about 87% or about 30% of the time in an earlier analysis of approximately 600 of the donors. In a later analysis, more than 15,000 TCR beta sequences were associated with specific HLA alleles at a false discovery rate of 0.05. In a later analysis, several top co-occurrence clusters were reported to appear linked to parvovirus B19, influenza, CMV and Epstein-Barr virus. A later analysis found that HLA-associated TCR beta chains were more clonally expanded and had lower generation probabilities than equally common non-associated chains. Because HLA typing was unavailable for some donors at each locus, only the typed subset was used in association tests. In a later analysis, most CMV-associated TCR beta chains were found to appear HLA-restricted, with HLA associations seemingly driven largely by CMV exposure. Compared with the roughly 670-donor mean, donors in an Asian-associated ancestry cluster had fewer N-insertions in productive TCRs, according to a later genetic analysis. A further reported finding was that TCR beta sequences accurately predicted the HLA-A and HLA-B alleles for most subjects in the first cohort. Presence/absence analyses assumed roughly uniform sequencing depth across donors, an assumption that may not hold. In a later genetic analysis, a missense DCLRE1C variant was associated with V-gene and J-gene trimming of TCR beta chains, and the association was replicated in an independent cohort. Most TCR sequences were observed very rarely across donors, whereas some public TCRs were present in many individuals. According to a later analysis, TCR association rates differed among HLA loci, with DRB1 alleles showing the most associated TCRs and HLA-C alleles showing the fewest. In both the original and validation cohorts, the classifier was reported to diagnose cytomegalovirus status with high specificity and sensitivity. In vitro tests confirmed that a few of the cytomegalovirus-associated TCR beta chains recognize cytomegalovirus antigens. Because counts were too low, around 18 rarely observed V segments, including chromosome 9 orphons, were left out of the earlier analysis of a few hundred of the donors. The 87-base-pair reads could not distinguish some IMGT-functional V segments, including TRBV6-2 and TRBV6-3, so those segments were excluded. According to the authors, the approach could potentially be generalized to other disease states and immunological phenotypes. CMV serostatus was the only immune exposure information available for the cohort. A cluster of highly shared sequence variants was judged likely to be a technical artifact of the sequencing pipeline. The cohort was sequenced for TCR beta chains only, and without alpha or paired-chain data the features that could be detected were limited. Linkage disequilibrium might explain the correlated functional status among segregating V segments, but an unknown experimental factor could not be excluded.

The CDR3, cysteine through phenylalanine, is 15 amino acids long. Of the read, only the CDR3 DNA is kept; its 45 bases are in frame from base 1. V loses 1 base, J loses 0 bases, and the germline ends lie 7 bases apart. The germline V gene yields SGHAT for CDR1 and FQNNGV for CDR2. The library was made by the immunoSEQ multiplex PCR assay. For the multiplex PCR, a mixture combining 60 forward primers for TCR Vbeta segments and 13 reverse primers for TCR Jbeta segments was used. Amplification of the CDR3 region of rearranged TCR beta genes was performed with a multiplex PCR assay on genomic DNA. On the Illumina HiSeq System, the amplified TCR beta libraries were sequenced as 87-base-pair reads. The study's own analysis went as follows. A later analysis tallied approximately 87 million unique TCR beta chains across the 666 repertoires, and around 12 million of those chains were shared by two or more donors. Raw reads were error-corrected and collapsed into unique sequences with a nearest-neighbor algorithm that merged closely related sequences to remove PCR and sequencing errors. To assign V, D and J gene segments, CDR3 sequences were aligned to IMGT reference sequences. For a sequence to be retained, at least a six-nucleotide match to both a V gene segment and a J gene segment was required. A rearrangement was called productive if the CDR3 had no stop codons and remained in frame with V and J, and every other rearrangement was called non-productive. Following IMGT convention, CDR3 was defined as the stretch from the second conserved V-encoded cysteine up to the conserved J-encoded phenylalanine. The earlier analysis of some 550 of the donors excluded any sequence lacking an unambiguous match to a single V gene segment. In an earlier analysis of 450 to 700 of the donors, V segments were called functional above 56.7% productive rearrangements and were called segregating when the between-donor standard deviation exceeded 5%. To diagnose cytomegalovirus status from the catalog of TCR beta chain sequences, a statistical classification framework was built. V and J gene assignment, in a later analysis, came from comparing TCR nucleotide sequences with IMGT/GENE-DB human TR gene sequences. The TCRdist pipeline was used in a later analysis to assign CDR3 sequences and most-parsimonious VDJ recombination scenarios. A later analysis defined each TCR beta chain by its CDR3 amino acid sequence plus V-gene family, and excluded reads lacking a unique V-gene family. To address suspected cross-contamination and a sequencing artifact, a later analysis removed approximately 590 highly shared, low-generation-probability nucleotide sequences. In a later analysis, a clonal expansion index was calculated for each public chain from normalized within-repertoire ranks of inferred template counts. In a later analysis, generation probabilities were computed with a VDJ recombination model fitted to out-of-frame rearrangements, and the resulting probabilities were checked against IGoR. A later analysis scored TCR-TCR, TCR-HLA and TCR-CMV co-occurrence with hypergeometric tests, applying a repertoire-size bias correction to TCR pairs. A later analysis estimated false discovery rates by permuting HLA or CMV assignments 20 times. In a later analysis, co-occurring TCRs were grouped using DBSCAN, and TCRdist sequence similarity was added for clustering within HLA-allele-positive subsets. Repertoires with fewer than 30,000 or more than 120,000 public chains, plus five repertoires with anomalous nucleotide sharing, were excluded from co-occurrence clustering. TCRdb's version of the immuneACCESS table is confined to in-frame rearrangements and falls short of the full clone set. An unresolved V gene accounts for under half of the shortfall where checked; the remainder is of unknown origin. V and J calls and clone size follow that table, whereas D and trimming were derived from the DNA. The sample profile shows some 120,000 clones; roughly 79% of them were found once. Of the sample, about 3.9% is held by the ten largest clones.

This clonotype originated in a woman aged 25-40 years in good health and CMV-seronegative. Sequenced material: PBMCs. Rearrangement joined TRBV11-2 to TRBJ2-1; the D gene cannot be named for sure. The CDR3 corresponds to CASSLVESSYNEQFF. The bases are TGTGCCAGCAGCTTAGTTGAGAGCTCCTACAATGAGCAGTTCTTC.